A selection of T cell receptor beta chains follows, all from one sample in a study of cytotoxic CD8 clonotypes in ibrutinib-treated CLL. The protocol was immunoSEQ multiplex PCR, while the TCRdb copy is restricted to in-frame clones and leaves out a portion. The table includes approximately 100,000 clones, 78% detected once. The material was PBMCs, obtained after 12 months of ibrutinib treatment. The receptors originated from a human donor with chronic lymphocytic leukemia. Both conserved end residues are part of each CDR3. The D gene is left open where the match is weak. Size is omitted from some rows. Given values are once, few, many or a class for expanded clones.

abundance	j_gene	v_gene	d_gene	CDR3aa	CDR3nt
once	TRBJ2-7	TRBV28	-	CASISNRPRGYEQYF	TGTGCCAGCATTTCAAACCGGCCAAGGGGTTACGAGCAGTACTTC
-	TRBJ1-4	TRBV2	TRBD1	CASSEAGQGVEGKLFF	TGTGCCAGCAGTGAAGCGGGACAGGGAGTCGAGGGAAAACTGTTTTTT
-	TRBJ2-5	TRBV11-3	TRBD1	CASCDRAETQYF	TGTGCCAGCTGCGACAGGGCCGAGACCCAGTACTTC
-	TRBJ2-7	TRBV4-3	TRBD2	CASSQEGLVYEQYF	TGCGCCAGCAGCCAAGAGGGACTAGTGTACGAGCAGTACTTC
-	TRBJ2-2	TRBV18	-	CASSPRVGPGELFF	TGTGCCAGCTCACCCCGGGTCGGCCCCGGGGAGCTGTTTTTT
-	TRBJ1-2	TRBV7-6	TRBD1	CASSPQGGPEGYTF	TGTGCCAGCAGCCCACAGGGGGGTCCTGAGGGCTACACCTTC
-	TRBJ2-1	TRBV29-1	TRBD2	CSVQTSGGGSYNEQFF	TGCAGCGTTCAGACTAGCGGGGGGGGATCCTACAATGAGCAGTTCTTC
-	TRBJ2-5	TRBV7-8	-	CASSQEETQYF	TGTGCCAGCAGCCAGGAAGAGACCCAGTACTTC
-	TRBJ1-4	TRBV2	-	CASSVEGGTNEKLFF	TGTGCCAGCAGCGTTGAGGGGGGAACTAATGAAAAACTGTTTTTT
-	TRBJ2-7	TRBV10-3	TRBD1	CAISDTWTGHYEQYF	TGTGCCATCAGTGACACTTGGACAGGGCACTACGAGCAGTACTTC
-	TRBJ1-5	TRBV7-8	-	CASSRLGTGGNQPQHF	TGTGCCAGCAGCCGCTTAGGGACTGGGGGCAATCAGCCCCAGCATTTT
once	TRBJ1-6	TRBV2	TRBD1	CASSGRQGANSPLHF	TGTGCCAGCAGTGGTAGACAGGGGGCGAATTCACCCCTCCACTTT
few	TRBJ2-2	TRBV9	-	CASSATGGRNTGELFF	TGTGCCAGCAGCGCAACCGGGGGGCGGAACACCGGGGAGCTGTTTTTT
-	TRBJ1-5	TRBV7-2	TRBD1	CASQQGAGNQPQHF	TGTGCCAGTCAACAGGGGGCTGGAAATCAGCCCCAGCATTTT
-	TRBJ2-5	TRBV6-1	-	CASSTKTVGGSQYF	TGTGCCAGCAGTACAAAAACCGTCGGGGGTTCCCAGTACTTC
-	TRBJ2-7	TRBV30	TRBD1	CAWSPTGQGYYEQYF	TGTGCCTGGAGTCCAACGGGACAGGGCTACTACGAGCAGTACTTC
-	TRBJ2-1	TRBV7-3	-	CASSLVASSYNEQFF	TGTGCCAGCAGCTTAGTAGCGAGCTCCTACAATGAGCAGTTCTTC
-	TRBJ2-7	TRBV19	-	CASSTSGVYEQYF	TGTGCCAGTAGTACCTCAGGAGTCTACGAGCAGTACTTC
-	TRBJ2-3	TRBV4-1	-	CASSQDWVRGASTDTQYF	TGCGCCAGCAGCCAAGATTGGGTCAGGGGAGCTAGCACAGATACGCAGTATTTT
-	TRBJ2-5	TRBV29-1	-	CSVEPQETQYF	TGCAGCGTTGAGCCCCAAGAGACCCAGTACTTC
-	TRBJ2-2	TRBV11-3	-	CASSGPGRRDNPYTGELFF	TGTGCCAGCAGCGGACCGGGGCGCCGGGACAACCCTTACACCGGGGAGCTGTTTTTT
-	TRBJ1-2	TRBV5-1	-	CASSEKGEAGYTF	TGCGCCAGCAGCGAAAAGGGCGAGGCTGGCTACACCTTC
-	TRBJ1-3	TRBV6-6	-	CASSQTLTAAGNTIYF	TGTGCCAGCAGCCAAACCCTGACAGCCGCTGGAAACACCATATATTTT
-	TRBJ2-3	TRBV6-1	-	CASSEQQGTDTQYF	TGTGCCAGCAGTGAACAGCAAGGTACAGATACGCAGTATTTT
-	TRBJ1-4	TRBV7-2	TRBD1	CASSLGTGNEKLFF	TGTGCCAGCAGCTTAGGGACAGGAAATGAAAAACTGTTTTTT